This T cell receptor (beta chain) was retrieved from a study of T-cell reconstitution after alpha-beta-depleted transplantation in children. Germline CDR1 reads MDHEN; CDR2 reads SYDVKM. This CDR3 has 17 amino acids. The trim removed 5 bases at V and 0 bases at J, leaving 9 bases unmatched. The authors prepared the TCRbeta library with unique molecular identifiers. In TCRdb, the PCR reads were re-called with MiXCR into one record per CDR3 protein. The data show around 530,000 distinct CDR3 sequences, about 33% seen once. The gene calls are TRBV28 and TRBJ2-2; 7 bases map to TRBD1. The TCR originated in a human donor who donated a stem cell graft to a child with aplastic anemia. Sequenced material: PBMCs from the stem cell graft donor, taken from the stem cell graft. The CDR3 spells CASSLDRAYANTGELFF. The DNA for the CDR3 is TGTGCCAGCAGTCTAGACAGGGCCTACGCGAACACCGGGGAGCTGTTTTTT.